This TCR beta chain was sequenced during a study of vaccination effects on CD4 cells after COVID-19. Study as a whole: Under the ViraFEST assay, PBMC were stimulated with viral peptide pools so that antigen-specific CD4+ T cells expanded. Sequencing was performed afterwards.

Following 10 days of culture, CD4+ T cells were isolated. The cohort was immunized with two doses of either the BNT162b2 or mRNA-1273 vaccine. The CDR3 loop spans 16 amino acids. Germline V gene data show CDR1 as SNHLY and CDR2 as FYNNEI. V gave up 7 bases and J gave up 6 bases, with 24 bases separating them. Profiling relied on immunoSEQ multiplex PCR, and the TCRdb table lists in-frame clones only, not all of them. The sample shows fewer than 85,000 clones, around 70% of them seen only once. On this clone itself: The antigen remains unidentified.

The chain has TRBV2 and TRBJ1-2, with D possibly matching TRBD1 (5 bases). The source of this sequence is a human donor who received a COVID-19 vaccine. Source: CD4+ T cells from PBMCs cultured without peptide, taken after COVID-19 vaccination. The CDR3 reads CASKFTRTGPKDGYTF. The CDR3 region has the DNA TGTGCCAGCAAATTTACAAGGACGGGACCTAAGGATGGCTACACCTTC.